Here is one T cell receptor (beta chain) with its context. The sample comes from a study of blood T cell repertoires in COVID-19. About the study: Nucleic acid was either cDNA or gDNA, and it came from T cells, B-cell-depleted T cells, or PBMCs.

Original methodology: Amplification with reference gene primers provided the estimates of nucleated cell counts. Profiling relied on immunoSEQ multiplex PCR, and the TCRdb table lists in-frame clones only, not all of them. V, J and clone size are those of that table, while D and trimming were read from the DNA. The data contain about 210,000 clones, roughly four fifths of them singletons. The CDR3 sequence is 14 residues long. Germline V CDR1 and CDR2: SGHTA, FQGNSA. With 4 bases removed from V and 2 bases from J, the gap between germline ends came to 9 bases. The receptor was isolated from a woman in her thirties or forties with acute or convalescent COVID-19. J is TRBJ1-5 and V is TRBV7-2; D is undetermined. Sequenced material: peripheral blood. Written as DNA, the CDR3 is TGTGCCAGCAGCTACAAGGGAGGCAATCAGCCCCAGCATTTT. This codes for CASSYKGGNQPQHF.